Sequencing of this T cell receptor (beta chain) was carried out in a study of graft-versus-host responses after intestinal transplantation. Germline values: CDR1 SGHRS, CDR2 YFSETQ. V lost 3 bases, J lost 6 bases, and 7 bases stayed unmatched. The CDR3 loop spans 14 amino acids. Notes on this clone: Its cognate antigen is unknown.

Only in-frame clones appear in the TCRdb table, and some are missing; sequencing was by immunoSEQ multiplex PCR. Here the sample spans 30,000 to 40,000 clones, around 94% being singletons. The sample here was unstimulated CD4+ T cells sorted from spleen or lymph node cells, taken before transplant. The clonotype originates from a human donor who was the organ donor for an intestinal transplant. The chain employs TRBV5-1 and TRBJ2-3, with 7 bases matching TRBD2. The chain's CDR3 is CASSSRGEGDTQYF. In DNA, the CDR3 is TGCGCCAGCAGCTCCCGTGGGGAGGGGGATACGCAGTATTTT.